These 8 T cell receptor beta chains were all obtained from the same sample, sequenced in a study of Ad26.COV2.S vaccination and SARS-CoV-2 variants. TCRdb keeps only in-frame clones here, not all; method: immunoSEQ multiplex PCR. The table records about 330,000 clones, roughly 90% of them present only once. The treatment here: roughly 19 received Ad26.COV2.S at low or high dose, single or two shots; five or six received placebo; per-sample allocation not given. It was on day 63 after the first vaccine or placebo injection that samples were taken. Sequenced material: peripheral blood, taken in a trial of Ad26.COV2.S vaccine versus placebo. The receptors originated from a person aged 18-65 years who received the Ad26.COV2.S COVID-19 vaccine or a placebo.

V gene TRBV12-3 or TRBV12-4 combines with J gene TRBJ1-2; D perhaps matches TRBD1 (5 bases). The CDR3 is made up of 13 amino acids. V lost 1 base and J lost 3, with 6 bases in between. The CDR3 DNA is TGTGCCAGCAGTTTAGTGGGGGACTATGGCTACACCTTC. Amino acids: CASSLVGDYGYTF.

This clone occurred once. V gene TRBV7-3 combines with J gene TRBJ1-6; D ambiguous. V lost 0 bases and J 7 bases, leaving 13 bases between the germline ends. This CDR3 comprises 16 residues. CDR1 and CDR2 (germline): SGHTA, FQGTGA. The CDR3 DNA sequence: TGTGCCAGCAGCTTAACGGCGAGACCGACGAATTCACCCCTCCACTTT. Protein sequence: CASSLTARPTNSPLHF.

The rearrangement joins TRBV27 to TRBJ1-2; D unresolved. Germline V gene sequence: CDR1 MNHEY, CDR2 SMNVEV (reference sequence). This CDR3 is built from 17 residues. V lost 0 bases and J 5 bases, leaving 19 bases between the germline ends. CDR3 protein: CASSLSAPAASSYGYTF. Here the CDR3 DNA reads TGTGCCAGCAGTTTATCGGCCCCCGCAGCCTCCTCTTATGGCTACACCTTC.

The chain has TRBV7-9 and TRBJ1-2; D not certain. V was cut by 2 bases and J by 0 bases, with 16 bases left in between. CDR3 length equals 17 residues. Germline V lookup: CDR1 SEHNR, CDR2 FQNEAQ (reference sequence). Here the CDR3 reads CASSLKGLKGSNYGYTF. CDR3 nucleotide sequence: TGTGCCAGCAGCTTAAAAGGCTTGAAAGGATCTAACTATGGCTACACCTTC.

The chain joins TRBV10-3 to TRBJ2-7, with 8 bases fitting TRBD2. The V segment lost 8 bases and the J segment 1 base; nucleotides outside the gene matches: 7. Germline V CDR1 and CDR2: ENHRY, SYGVKD. The CDR3 is 14 residues long. The CDR3 here is CAISLAGTSYEQYF. CDR3 sequence (DNA): TGTGCCATCTCCTTAGCGGGAACTTCCTACGAGCAGTACTTC.

This chain links TRBV6-5 with TRBJ2-1; weak D call: TRBD2 (5 bases). Deletions cut 6 bases from V and 6 bases from J, with 6 bases between. CDR1 is MNHEY and CDR2 is SVGAGI in the germline V gene. CDR3 size: 11 residues. The CDR3: CASRDSNEQFF. CDR3 DNA: TGTGCCAGCAGGGACTCCAATGAGCAGTTCTTC.

The chain joins TRBV24-1 to TRBJ2-1; TRBD1 might be the D (6 bases). This CDR3 contains 12 residues. Trimming stripped 1 base from V and 10 bases from J, with 7 bases between. CDR1 is KGHDR, CDR2 SFDVKD, per germline. This CDR3 reads CATSDLGTEQFF. The CDR3, as DNA: TGTGCCACCAGTGATTTAGGGACAGAGCAGTTCTTC.

CDR3 protein: CASSHTDQVAGNTIYF. In DNA, the CDR3 is TGCGCCAGCAGCCACACGGACCAAGTGGCTGGAAACACCATATATTTT. The chain links TRBV4-1 to TRBJ1-3; D gene uncertain. The CDR3 has 16 residues. Germline V gives CDR1 MGHRA, CDR2 YSYEKL. Trimming left V 3 bases short and J 2 bases short, with 14 bases between.